This paragraph covers one T cell receptor beta chain sequence. At one boundary the junction diverges from the germline segment, which might be a read error. The germline V gene has CDR1 MNHEY and CDR2 SVGEGT. The CDR3 loop spans 14 amino acids. Total RNA amounting to around 450 ng was the source from which TCR beta cDNA was made with a constant-region primer. What produced the TCR beta libraries was three nested multiplex PCR rounds using slightly modified ARM-PCR. TRBV1-TRBV30 forward primers and a C-beta reverse primer were used in the first two PCR rounds, which each ran for about 11 cycles. Using its own MiXCR run on the multiplex PCR reads, TCRdb lists one record per CDR3 protein. The data hold 250,000 to 400,000 distinct CDR3 sequences, with 55% to 65% observed a single time. Unsorted whole blood served as the source of blood RNA, and germline DNA was extracted as well. Donors were untreated and chronically infected with HBV.

The sample originates from a study of tumor-infiltrating lymphocytes in primary liver carcinoma. Study as a whole: Resection treated the patients' primary liver carcinoma. The neoplasms were of stage T1-T3 N0M0, with dimensions of roughly 4.2 to 10 cm across. In every tissue type, samples returned a similar yield of roughly 3.5 to 8 million productive TCRbeta reads.

The sequencing sample was made of peripheral blood. The chain carries TRBV6-2 or TRBV6-3 and TRBJ2-7; 8 bases line up with TRBD1. The TCR originated in a man aged 40-49 years with primary liver carcinoma and hepatitis B virus infection. In DNA, the CDR3 is TGTGTCAGCAGTTGGACAGGGAGCTGCTACGAGCAGTACTTC. It translates to CVSSWTGSCYEQYF.